Sequencing of this T cell receptor (beta chain) was carried out in a study of Ad26.COV2.S vaccination and SARS-CoV-2 variants. The assay was immunoSEQ multiplex PCR, and TCRdb's table has in-frame clones only and misses some. The profile covers some 500,000 clones, with approximately 89% appearing a single time and approximately 2.5% taken by the ten largest. The treatment denotes: around 19 received Ad26.COV2.S at low or high dose, single or two shots; roughly five received placebo; per-sample allocation not given. Specimen acquisition occurred on day 63 following the initial vaccine or placebo injection. The material was peripheral blood, obtained in a trial of Ad26.COV2.S vaccine versus placebo. This sequence originates from a person aged 18-60 years who received the Ad26.COV2.S COVID-19 vaccine or a placebo.

The CDR3 loop is CASSVSIKGFSSYNEQFF. CDR3 in DNA: TGTGCCAGTAGTGTCTCCATTAAAGGATTCAGCTCCTACAATGAGCAGTTCTTC. V gene TRBV19 combines with J gene TRBJ2-1; D remains ambiguous. CDR3 length equals 18 residues. The V end lost 5 bases, the J end lost 0 bases, and 20 bases lay between the germline ends. Germline lookup yields CDR1 LNHDA and CDR2 SQIVND (reference sequence).